This T cell receptor (beta chain) came from a study of human T cells and chemical hapten exposure. Overall study findings and caveats: Significantly greater numbers of large CDR3 similarity clusters came from expanded TCRs than from controls.

TCRdb analysed the RACE reads with MiXCR anew, one entry per CDR3 protein. The top ten clones hold less than 10% of a sample with 300,000 to 350,000 distinct CDR3 sequences, 5.5% to 8% of them seen once. V was cut by 5 bases and J by 7 bases, with 11 bases left in between. The CDR3 consists of 12 residues. Germline values: CDR1 MDHEN, CDR2 SYDVKM. The time point is: patch test 1, 2 weeks after DPC sensitization. Treatment reported: therapeutic diphenylcyclopropenone sensitization with weekly scalp DPC. Sample donors consisted of patients with alopecia, aged 18 to 70 years, who were suitable for DPC. With regard to this clonotype: Its antigen remains unidentified.

The material sequenced was whole blood, taken in connection with sensitization to the hapten diphenylcyclopropenone (DPC). The V gene is TRBV28, the J gene TRBJ1-1, with D possibly matching TRBD1 (6 bases). This sequence was found in a woman aged 18-35 years with alopecia areata. Some clones in this sample may be carry-over from other donors' samples. The CDR3 DNA reads as TGTGCCAGCAGTCGAGACAGGCTTGAAGCTTTCTTT. Protein product: CASSRDRLEAFF.